This TCR beta chain was sequenced in a study of Graves' ophthalmopathy and Graves' hyperthyroidism. Regarding the study as a whole: Detection in blood was also observed for most expanded thyroid clonotypes above 0.001 frequency.

In germline, CDR1 is LGHNT, CDR2 FRNRAP. V trimming: 2 bases; J trimming: 2 bases; junction bases outside the gene matches: 10. CDR3 size: 17 residues. Recruitment covered hyperthyroidism patients aged 18 to 65 whose new diagnosis was of under 2 months' duration. Researchers turned away patients with other autoimmune diseases, uncontrolled infections, pregnancy or lactation. RNA transcripts served as template for amplifying TCR beta CDR3 sequences. Amplification began with first-round RT-PCR using HTBI primers, then second-round multiplex PCR was performed. TCRdb used MiXCR to reprocess the multiplex PCR reads, holding one entry per CDR3 protein. The data hold roughly 410,000 distinct CDR3 sequences, with 15% observed a single time. This clonotype was recorded many times. Its antigen is currently unknown.

The sample was peripheral blood. The V call is TRBV12-5, the J call TRBJ2-5; 8 bases match TRBD1. This clonotype was sampled from a woman between 18 and 30 years old with stable Graves' hyperthyroidism. The CDR3 is CASGLPTRQGTQETQYF. The CDR3 DNA is TGTGCTAGTGGTTTGCCTACTCGACAGGGGACACAAGAGACCCAGTACTTC.